The 18 T cell receptor beta chains below come from one sample, sequenced in a study of neurological immune-mediated disorders. Documented time point: longitudinal time-point 3. Using its own MiXCR run on the 5' RACE reads, TCRdb lists one record per CDR3 protein. The sample holds roughly 100,000 distinct CDR3 sequences; about a tenth are singletons and the top ten take approximately 3.3%. Specimen: PBMCs. The source of these receptors is a female donor with HTLV-1-associated myelopathy (HAM/TSP).

At least ten counts were recorded for this clonotype. The chain combines TRBV6-5 with TRBJ1-1; TRBD1 is a possible D gene (5 bases). V shed 2 bases and J shed 3 bases, with 10 bases lying between them. In germline, CDR1 is MNHEY, CDR2 SVGAGI. The CDR3 is made up of 14 amino acids. The chain's CDR3 is CASSYQGTDTEAFF. The CDR3 DNA reads TGTGCCAGCAGTTACCAGGGAACCGACACTGAAGCTTTCTTT.

The chain combines TRBV12-3 or TRBV12-4 with TRBJ2-7; TRBD1 might be the D (6 bases). The CDR3 consists of 15 residues. V gave up 5 bases and J gave up 2 bases, with 16 bases separating them. CDR3 nucleotides: TGTGCCAGCAGTCCGGGGACATCGATCCCCTACGAGCAGTACTTC. Translation gives CASSPGTSIPYEQYF.

At least ten counts were recorded for this clonotype. The chain uses TRBV5-1 and TRBJ1-2, with 7 bases fitting TRBD1. The germline V gene encodes CDR1 SGHRS and CDR2 YFSETQ. The CDR3 consists of 15 residues. Trimming at V came to 1 base and at J to 4 bases, leaving 7 bases not matched to a gene. CDR3 amino acids: CASSLFTGVAYGYTF. In nucleotides, the CDR3 is TGCGCCAGCAGCTTGTTTACAGGGGTTGCCTATGGCTACACCTTC.

The sample holds many counts of this clonotype. The rearrangement uses TRBV12-3 or TRBV12-4 and TRBJ1-1; D may be TRBD1 (5 bases). The CDR3 has 13 amino acids. V lost 6 bases and J 5 bases, leaving 13 bases between the germline ends. The CDR3 protein is CASRTGGRTEAFF. The CDR3 nucleotides read TGTGCCAGCAGGACGGGGGGGAGGACTGAAGCTTTCTTT.

The rearrangement uses TRBV19 and TRBJ1-1; D unclear. CDR1 is LNHDA, CDR2 SQIVND, per germline (reference sequence). Between the trimmed V and J ends, which lost 1 base and 3 bases, there was a span of 9 bases. The CDR3 extends over 14 amino acids. Written as DNA, the CDR3 is TGTGCCAGTAGTATAGTAGACATTGACACTGAAGCTTTCTTT. Translated: CASSIVDIDTEAFF.

The sample holds many counts of this clonotype. The chain couples TRBV28 to TRBJ1-2; D remains unclear. V lost 6 bases and J 8 bases, leaving 19 bases between the germline ends. CDR3 size: 14 residues. The germline V gene has CDR1 MDHEN and CDR2 SYDVKM. The CDR3 sequence is CASSDPGSKRGYTF. DNA for the CDR3: TGTGCCAGCAGCGACCCCGGATCCAAACGGGGCTACACCTTC.

This clonotype was recorded many times. The CDR3 is CASSQASRGSTEAFF. CDR3 DNA sequence: TGTGCCAGCAGCCAAGCGAGCCGCGGGAGCACTGAAGCTTTCTTT. The V gene is TRBV4-2, the J gene TRBJ1-1; D is unresolved. There are 15 residues in the CDR3. Between the trimmed V and J ends, which lost 1 base and 4 bases, there was a span of 13 bases. Per germline, CDR1 LGHNA and CDR2 YNFKEQ.

The chain joins TRBV5-1 to TRBJ2-3, with D uncertain. Germline V CDR1 and CDR2: SGHRS, YFSETQ. CDR3 size: 14 residues. Between the trimmed V and J ends, which lost 3 bases and 3 bases, there was a span of 11 bases. The CDR3 sequence: CASSWEIYTDTQYF. Written as DNA, the CDR3 is TGCGCCAGCAGCTGGGAAATATATACAGATACGCAGTATTTT. Filled out from reference TRBV5-1 and TRBJ2-3, the complete variable domain reads KAGVTQTPRYLIKTRGQQVTLSCSPISGHRSVSWYQQTPGQGLQFLFEYFSETQRNKGNFPGRFSGRQFSNSRSEMNVSTLELGDSALYLCASSWEIYTDTQYFGPGTRLTVL.

This clonotype has ten or more counts. The gene calls are TRBV5-1 and TRBJ2-7; no clear D gene. CDR3 length: 15 amino acids. The ends were cut back, 5 bases at V and 0 bases at J, with 15 bases in the middle. Looked up from germline, CDR1 is SGHRS and CDR2 is YFSETQ. The CDR3 spells CASRYSNSGSYEQYF. The DNA of the CDR3 is TGCGCCAGCAGATACAGTAACAGTGGCTCCTACGAGCAGTACTTC. Looking up the rest from reference TRBV5-1 and TRBJ2-7 gives the full variable domain: KAGVTQTPRYLIKTRGQQVTLSCSPISGHRSVSWYQQTPGQGLQFLFEYFSETQRNKGNFPGRFSGRQFSNSRSEMNVSTLELGDSALYLCASRYSNSGSYEQYFGPGTRLTVT.

This clonotype was seen many times. CDR3 sequence: CASRQKSRDEQYF. In DNA form, the CDR3 reads TGTGCCAGCAGGCAAAAGTCTAGGGACGAGCAGTACTTC. The chain employs TRBV28 and TRBJ2-7; D gene unclear. V was cut by 6 bases and J by 5 bases, with 14 bases left in between. Germline CDR1 is MDHEN and CDR2 is SYDVKM. The CDR3 sequence is 13 residues long.

The rearrangement joins TRBV7-2 to TRBJ2-1; 7 bases line up with TRBD2. V lost 2 bases and J lost 13; bases outside the gene matches: 14. The CDR3 is made up of 15 amino acids. Germline-derived CDR1 and CDR2 are SGHTA and FQGNSA. CDR3 sequence: CASSLRTSGYKDQFF. The DNA for the CDR3 is TGTGCCAGCAGCTTAAGGACTAGTGGTTACAAGGATCAGTTCTTC.

This clonotype was recorded only once. This may be a read error, as it is one base from a much larger clone. CDR3 nucleotide sequence: TGCAGTGCTAGCAGTATCCTCGCGACAGGGACTGGAAACACCATATATTTT. It is translated as CSASSILATGTGNTIYF. The V and J genes are TRBV20-1 and TRBJ1-3; 7 bases are shared with TRBD1. This CDR3 has 17 amino acids. Per the germline V gene, CDR1 is DFQATT and CDR2 is SNEGSKA (reference sequence). Unmatched junction bases numbered 13, after V lost 3 bases and J lost 2 bases.

This clonotype was counted at least ten times. V is TRBV25-1 and J is TRBJ1-2; unclear D gene. The V end was cut by 3 bases, the J end by 6 bases, with 14 bases between. The CDR3 has 14 residues. CDR1 and CDR2 from the germline V gene are MGHDK and SYGVNS. CDR3 residues: CASSDPTAQHGYTF. The CDR3 DNA follows: TGTGCCAGCAGTGACCCTACAGCCCAGCATGGCTACACCTTC.

This clonotype was recorded many times. The chain is built from TRBV29-1 and TRBJ2-3; TRBD1 might be the D (6 bases). The V gene lost 4 bases and the J gene lost 0 bases, with 11 bases spanning the gap. The CDR3 runs to 14 residues. The germline V gene encodes CDR1 SQVTM and CDR2 ANQGSEA. The CDR3 here is CSVVPGHSTDTQYF. As DNA, the CDR3 is TGCAGCGTTGTTCCGGGACACAGCACAGATACGCAGTATTTT.

This rearrangement joins TRBV7-6 to TRBJ2-7; D not certain. V was cut by 3 bases and J by 3 bases, with 15 bases left in between. Germline CDR1 SGHVS, CDR2 FNYEAQ. The CDR3 runs 15 residues. CDR3 DNA: TGTGCCAGCAGCTTCCGCACATGGGGATGCTACGAGCAGTACTTC. Its translation: CASSFRTWGCYEQYF.

In this sample, this clonotype turned up many times. Here the CDR3 reads CSARDRVGGFTDTQYF. The CDR3 DNA reads as TGCAGTGCTAGAGATAGGGTGGGGGGGTTCACAGATACGCAGTATTTT. V and J are TRBV20-1 and TRBJ2-3; 7 nucleotides align to TRBD2. This CDR3 has 16 residues. Germline CDR1 DFQATT, CDR2 SNEGSKA (reference sequence). Trimming cost V 0 bases and J 2 bases; bases outside gene matches: 8.

For this clonotype: Given a much more abundant clone one base away, this may be a read error. The chain recombines TRBV7-9 with TRBJ2-1, with TRBD2 as a possible D gene (6 bases). CDR1 and CDR2 from the germline V gene are SEHNR and FQNEAQ (reference sequence). The CDR3 has 14 amino acids. The CDR3 DNA reads as TGTGCCAGCAGCCCAGCGGGCTCCTACAATGCGCAGTTCTTC. Translation: CASSPAGSYNAQFF.

This clonotype appeared many times. The junction does not match germline at one end; this may be a read error. The chain couples TRBV7-2 to TRBJ1-1; no firm D call. The germline gives CDR1 SGHTA, CDR2 FQGNSA. CDR3 length equals 13 residues. CDR3 bases: TGTGCCAGCAGCGTAGCAAGGAACACTGAAGCTTTCTTT. Translation gives CASSVARNTEAFF. The variable domain in full, with the rest retrieved from reference TRBV7-2 and TRBJ1-1, is GAGVSQSPSNKVTEKGKDVELRCDPISGHTALYWYRQSLGQGLEFLIYFQGNSAPDKSGLPSDRFSAERTGGSVSTLTIQRTQQEDSAVYLCASSVARNTEAFFGQGTRLTVV.